The sequence of this T cell receptor (beta chain) was determined in a study of shared clonotypes between healthy human individuals. The study's findings and limits: There were few donors, and this limited the genetic and exposure-history diversity represented. Researchers sampled only blood; tissue repertoires likely differ.

Produced via immunoSEQ multiplex PCR; TCRdb's table is partial and in-frame only. The data hold approximately 500,000 clones, with about four fifths observed a single time. The V and J ends lost 3 bases and 4 bases respectively, with 12 bases between them. Germline V gives CDR1 MRHNA, CDR2 SNTAGT. The CDR3 is made up of 15 amino acids. The donors, healthy adults who were HIV-negative, had experienced no recent acute infections or vaccinations. Caucasian adults residing in Nashville, Tennessee made up all the donors. This clone was seen a single time. Its specificity is unknown. The source material was PBMCs. The source of this sequence is a woman aged 40 to 55 in good health. Some clones in this sample may be carry-over from other donors' samples. The chain employs TRBV6-4 and TRBJ2-2; D possibly matches TRBD1 or TRBD2 (6 bases each). CDR3 in amino acids: CASSDGGLGTGELFF. The DNA for the CDR3 is TGTGCCAGCAGTGATGGGGGGCTCGGCACCGGGGAGCTGTTTTTT.